The subject of this entry is one T cell receptor beta chain. No cognate antigen has been identified for it. Base qualities are not at hand, and no much larger clone is one base apart. For repertoire sequencing, TCR beta CDR3 regions were amplified from RNA transcripts. The first round of RT-PCR was done with HTBI primers and the Qiagen OneStep RT-PCR kit, and was followed by a second round of multiplex PCR, then size selection and purification. The libraries underwent paired-end sequencing with 100 bp reads on an Illumina HiSeq2000. The authors' analysis ran thus. SOAPnuke was used to process the reads, throwing out any read that had adapters, had uncalled bases, had a mean Phred below 15, or lacked an exact constant-primer or identifier match. COPE v1.2.5 was used to merge high-quality paired reads. Each unique nucleotide sequence was defined as a clonotype, and clonotypes were aligned to IMGT TRB V, D and J references with MiTCR v1.1. Only V-J combinations with frequency above 0.0001 were analysed, covering around 99% of repertoires. For each V-J combination, a TCR clonal expansion and chaos score was defined as F50 clonal expansion divided by the chaos observed in the TCRdist matrix. Features were reduced by Welch's t-statistics and random forest to some 13 V-J combinations, which fed a naive Bayes classifier. The similarity between thyroid and blood repertoires was quantified using the Morisita-Horn index. TCRdb's own reprocessing of the public reads used fastp at Q25 and MiXCR and kept productive beta chains. Here each entry gathers all rows of one CDR3 protein and keeps the most common genes and DNA. For this entry, the V and J calls and clone size follow TCRdb and not the study's own pipeline. The sample has about 16,000 distinct CDR3 sequences on record, 46% of them singletons. The ten largest make up about 25% of the sample.

Including cysteine and phenylalanine, the CDR3 has 16 amino acids. This entry keeps only the CDR3 DNA: 48 bases, framed from base 1. V trim: 1 base; J trim: 6 bases; unmatched bases: 10. The germline V gene yields LGHNA for CDR1 and YSLEER for CDR2. The record originates from a study of Graves' ophthalmopathy and Graves' hyperthyroidism (dated 2018 in TCRdb). Context from the whole study: Peripheral blood was collected before any treatment was given, at the time of initial diagnosis. For training and testing, the 100 or so patients in the discovery cohort were randomly divided in a 7:3 ratio. In total, some 140 blood samples were TCR-sequenced: approximately 40 ophthalmopathy, over 70 hyperthyroidism and 17 hyperthyroidism-to-ophthalmopathy patients. Following sample collection, hyperthyroidism patients were given methimazole at a starting dose of 30 mg daily, and ophthalmopathy patients were given high-dose intravenous methylprednisolone. To explore V-J signatures that separate ophthalmopathy from hyperthyroidism, a discovery set of about 98 patients was enrolled, consisting of under 50 with ophthalmopathy and under 65 with stable hyperthyroidism. TCR beta repertoire signatures were used to distinguish Graves' ophthalmopathy from Graves' hyperthyroidism and to predict progression to ophthalmopathy. The independent validation cohort included 18 to 20 hyperthyroidism patients plus 17 patients who later progressed from hyperthyroidism to ophthalmopathy. In five or six hyperthyroidism patients, T-cell repertoires of thyroid tissue and blood were compared.

Stable hyperthyroidism was defined as no progression to ophthalmopathy within 18 months of follow-up. Hyperthyroidism patients were newly diagnosed, with disease duration under 2 months, and aged 18 to 65 years. Patients with other autoimmune diseases, uncontrolled infections, pregnancy or lactation were excluded from the study. Diagnosis was based on clinical symptoms, serum thyroxine, TRAb, thyroid ultrasound and orbital computed tomography. Ficoll-Paque density gradient centrifugation was used to isolate PBMCs from approximately 10 ml of fresh peripheral blood. Total RNA was extracted using Trizol reagent, and RNA quality was checked on an Agilent 2100 Bioanalyzer. General study outcomes and caveats: No statistical method was used to set the sample size in advance, and the investigators knew which group each participant was assigned to. In validation, the model predicted ophthalmopathy progression with about 64% sensitivity and roughly 72% specificity; roughly 11 predicted patients were CT-confirmed with GO in a median of roughly 6.8 months. Most expanded thyroid clonotypes with a frequency above 0.001 also appeared in blood, which suggests that blood repertoires may reflect the immune response in the thyroid. In cross-validation, the 13-signature model distinguished ophthalmopathy from stable hyperthyroidism with approximately 90% sensitivity and 81% to 82% specificity, while in the test set the corresponding values were roughly 80% and 75%.

The TCR sequence derives from a woman in her 40s with stable Graves' hyperthyroidism. Donor details come from another sample of the same person, matched by shared clones. Sequences were obtained from peripheral blood. The chain employs TRBV4-3 and TRBJ2-3, and 7 bases in between align with TRBD2. The nucleotide sequence reads TGCGCCAGCAGCCAAGGGGCAGCGGGGTCGTGGGATACGCAGTATTTT. This gives the protein CASSQGAAGSWDTQYF.